The rows below give T cell receptor beta chains drawn from one sample of a study of molecular identifiers for immune sequencing clone quantification. Via MiXCR, TCRdb re-called the PCR reads, giving one row per CDR3 protein. The sample contains about 630,000 distinct CDR3 sequences, 25% of which appear only once. The sample taken for sequencing was naive CD8+ T cells from blood, with Jurkat cell RNA spiked in. Source of these receptors: a human donor in good health. Some libraries in this study had Jurkat cell RNA spiked in. The CDR3 runs from the conserved cysteine through the conserved F or W. D genes are given only for firm matches. Some rows have no size entry. The others give once, few or many, or a class for an expanded clone.

d_call j_call clone_size v_call cdr3_nt cdr3_aa
NA TRBJ2-1 NA TRBV14 TGTGCCAGCAGCCAAGAGGGATACAGGGAGCAGCTCTTC CASSQEGYREQLF
NA TRBJ1-1 many TRBV6-5 TGTGCCAGCAGTTATATAGACACCTTGGGCACTGAAGCTTTCTTT CASSYIDTLGTEAFF
NA TRBJ2-1 many TRBV7-2 TGTGCCAGCAGCTTAGTGGTAGGGCAGGCATCCTACAATGAGCAGTTCTTC CASSLVVGQASYNEQFF
NA TRBJ2-7 many TRBV5-8 TGTGCCAGCAGCTTCCGGCTCTCCTACGAGCAGTACTTC CASSFRLSYEQYF
NA TRBJ1-5 few TRBV7-9 TGTGCCAGCAGCTTGGGGTTCCAGCGCCAGCATTTT CASSLGFQRQHF
TRBD1 TRBJ1-1 NA TRBV27 TGTGCCAGCAAATGGGGACAGGGGGACACTGAAGCTTTCTTT CASKWGQGDTEAFF
TRBD1 TRBJ1-1 many TRBV4-1 TGCGCCAGCAGCGAAGACAGTAGGGACAGAGGGACTGAAGCTTTCTTT CASSEDSRDRGTEAFF
TRBD2 TRBJ2-2 few TRBV4-1 TGCGCCAGCAGCCAAGATCGGCTAGCGGGAGTATCCGGGGAGCTGTTTTTT CASSQDRLAGVSGELFF
NA TRBJ2-4 many TRBV6-2/TRBV6-3 TGTGCCAGCAGTTACTCGGGGCTAGCCAAAAACATTCAGTACTTC CASSYSGLAKNIQYF
TRBD2 TRBJ2-3 NA TRBV4-3 TGCGCCAGCAGCCAAAACCGGGGGGGCGGTACAAATACGCAGTATTTT CASSQNRGGGTNTQYF
TRBD1 TRBJ1-4 NA TRBV5-6 TGTGCCAGCAGCTTAGGGGACAGGGGAGGTGAAAAACTGTTTTTT CASSLGDRGGEKLFF
TRBD1 TRBJ1-5 NA TRBV19 TGTGCCAGTACTTGGACAGGGGGCAATCAGCCCCAGCATTTT CASTWTGGNQPQHF
NA TRBJ2-7 many TRBV29-1 TGCAGCGTTGAATGGTCTGCGGGGTACGAGCAGTACTTC CSVEWSAGYEQYF
NA TRBJ1-3 many TRBV3-1 TGTGCCAGCAGCCAAGGGGCCGCCGCCTGGGAGAACACCATATATTTT CASSQGAAAWENTIYF
NA TRBJ2-2 NA TRBV12-3/TRBV12-4 TGTGCCAGCAGGAGCACCTACACCGGGGAGCTGTTTTTT CASRSTYTGELFF
NA TRBJ2-1 once TRBV18 TGTGCCAGCTCACCAGGCCAGCTTTACTCCTACAGTGAGCAGTTCTTC CASSPGQLYSYSEQFF
NA TRBJ1-2 NA TRBV10-2 TGCGCCAGCAGTGAGCTGGTAGGGAGCTATGGCTACACCTTC CASSELVGSYGYTF
TRBD1 TRBJ1-4 NA TRBV30 TGTGCCTGGACTGAACAGGGGATCGGTGAAGAACTGTTTTTT CAWTEQGIGEELFF
NA TRBJ2-5 few TRBV5-6 TGTGCCAGCGGACTTGGTAGTCAGGAAGAGACCCAGTACTTC CASGLGSQEETQYF
TRBD1 TRBJ2-1 NA TRBV12-3/TRBV12-4 TGTGCCAGCAGTTTCGAGACAGGGGATTACAATGAGCAGTTCTTC CASSFETGDYNEQFF
NA TRBJ1-1 few TRBV5-5 TGTGCCAGCAGCTTGCGGTCGAACACTGAAGCTTTCTTT CASSLRSNTEAFF
TRBD1 TRBJ2-1 NA TRBV7-9 TGTGCCAGCAGTCCAGACAGGGGCTACAGTGAGCAGTTCTTC CASSPDRGYSEQFF
TRBD1 TRBJ1-1 many TRBV18 TGTGCCAGCTCAGTACCTCCGGGACAGGTAACTGAAGCTTTCTTT CASSVPPGQVTEAFF
NA TRBJ2-2 NA TRBV29-1 TGCAGCGTTGTTTTCAGGTGCACCGGGGAGCTGTTATTT CSVVFRCTGELLF
NA TRBJ2-1 many TRBV4-3 TGCGCCAGCAGCCAAGATTTGGGGAATGAGCAGTTCTTC CASSQDLGNEQFF
NA TRBJ2-2 few TRBV1 TGCACCAGCAGCCAAGACCATAGCGGGGGGGCCAAAAACACCGGGGAGCTGTTTTTT CTSSQDHSGGAKNTGELFF
NA TRBJ2-4 many TRBV5-6 TGTGCCAGCAGTCCGGGGGCGGCGATTCAGTACTTC CASSPGAAIQYF
NA TRBJ2-7 few TRBV20-1 TGCAGTGCTAGAGACAATGGTTTAGGGTCCTACGAGCAGTACTTC CSARDNGLGSYEQYF
NA TRBJ2-7 few TRBV20-1 TGCAGTGCTAGCATGGGTTACGAGCAGTACTTC CSASMGYEQYF
TRBD2 TRBJ2-2 NA TRBV19 TGTGCCAGTTGGGACTACCCCATCGGGGAGCTGTTTTTT CASWDYPIGELFF